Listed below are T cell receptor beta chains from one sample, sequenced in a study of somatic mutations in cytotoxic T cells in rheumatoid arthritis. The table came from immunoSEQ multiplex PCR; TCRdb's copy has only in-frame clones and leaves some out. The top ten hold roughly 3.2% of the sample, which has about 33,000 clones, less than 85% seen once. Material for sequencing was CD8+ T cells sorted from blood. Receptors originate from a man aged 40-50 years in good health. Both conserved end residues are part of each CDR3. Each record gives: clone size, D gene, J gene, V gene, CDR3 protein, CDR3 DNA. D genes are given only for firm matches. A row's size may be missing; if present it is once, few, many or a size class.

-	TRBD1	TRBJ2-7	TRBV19	CASSIGTGSYEQYF	TGTGCCAGTAGTATTGGGACAGGGTCCTACGAGCAGTACTTC
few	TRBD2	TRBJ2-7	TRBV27	CASAGGPHEQYF	TGTGCCAGCGCGGGAGGGCCCCACGAGCAGTACTTC
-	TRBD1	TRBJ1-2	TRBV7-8	CASSLGGTGEKTNYGYTF	TGTGCCAGCAGCTTGGGGGGGACAGGGGAAAAGACTAACTATGGCTACACCTTC
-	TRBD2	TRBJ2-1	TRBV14	CASSQDGLAGYNEQFF	TGTGCCAGCAGCCAAGATGGACTAGCGGGATACAATGAGCAGTTCTTC
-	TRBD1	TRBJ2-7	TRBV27	CASQNRGSSYEQYF	TGTGCCAGCCAAAACAGGGGGAGCTCCTACGAGCAGTACTTC
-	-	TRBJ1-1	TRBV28	CASRPRQTGYTEAFF	TGTGCCAGCAGGCCCCGACAAACCGGCTACACTGAAGCTTTCTTT
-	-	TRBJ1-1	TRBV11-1	CAPTLKGNTEAFF	TGTGCCCCAACTTTAAAAGGGAACACTGAAGCTTTCTTT
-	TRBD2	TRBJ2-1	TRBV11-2	CASSLSGRARNEQFF	TGTGCCAGCAGCCTGAGCGGGAGGGCCCGCAATGAGCAGTTCTTC
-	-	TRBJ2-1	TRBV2	CASRGSSGSYNEQFF	TGTGCCAGCAGGGGATCCTCGGGCTCCTACAATGAGCAGTTCTTC
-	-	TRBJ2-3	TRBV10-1	CASSESQKSSDTQYF	TGCGCCAGCAGTGAGTCCCAGAAAAGCTCAGATACGCAGTATTTT
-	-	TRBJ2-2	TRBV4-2	CASSQAGVGELFF	TGTGCCAGCAGCCAAGCGGGTGTAGGGGAGCTGTTTTTT
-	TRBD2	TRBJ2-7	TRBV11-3	CASSLTSGYPGEQYF	TGTGCCAGCAGCTTAACTAGCGGGTACCCTGGGGAGCAGTACTTC
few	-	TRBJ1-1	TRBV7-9	CASSLLGNTEAFF	TGTGCCAGCAGCTTACTGGGGAACACTGAAGCTTTCTTT
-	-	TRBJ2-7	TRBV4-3	CASSQDIPSEYEQYF	TGCGCCAGCAGCCAAGATATACCCAGCGAATACGAGCAGTACTTC
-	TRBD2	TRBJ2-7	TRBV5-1	CASSGRLAGSSYEQYF	TGCGCCAGCAGCGGAAGACTAGCGGGGTCCTCCTACGAGCAGTACTTC
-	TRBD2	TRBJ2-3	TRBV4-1	CASSQGTGLALTDTQYF	TGCGCCAGCAGCCAGGGGACGGGACTAGCGCTCACAGATACGCAGTATTTT
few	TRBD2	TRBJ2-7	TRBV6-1	CASSYVSGTSYEQYF	TGTGCCAGCAGCTATGTCAGCGGGACCTCCTACGAGCAGTACTTC
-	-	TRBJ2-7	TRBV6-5	CASSYSSGSHEQYF	TGTGCCAGCAGTTACTCGTCAGGGTCCCACGAGCAGTACTTC
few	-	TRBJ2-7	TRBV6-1	CASSDNPGPQEQYF	TGTGCCAGCAGTGATAACCCGGGGCCGCAAGAGCAGTACTTC
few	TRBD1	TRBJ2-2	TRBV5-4	CASSGDSTNTGELFF	TGTGCCAGCAGCGGGGACAGTACGAACACCGGGGAGCTGTTTTTT
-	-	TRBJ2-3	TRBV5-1	CASSLESQWADTQYF	TGCGCCAGCAGCTTGGAAAGCCAATGGGCAGATACGCAGTATTTT
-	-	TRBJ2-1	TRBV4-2	CASSQENTGFYNEQFF	TGTGCCAGCAGCCAAGAGAACACAGGTTTCTACAATGAGCAGTTCTTC
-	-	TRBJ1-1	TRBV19	CASSMAPVFMNTEAFF	TGTGCCAGTAGTATGGCCCCGGTTTTCATGAACACTGAAGCTTTCTTT
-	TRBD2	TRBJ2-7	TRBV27	CASSLYGTSGSGEQYF	TGTGCCAGCAGTCTCTATGGGACTAGCGGGAGTGGCGAGCAGTACTTC
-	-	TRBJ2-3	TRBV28	CASSLPAGDTQYF	TGTGCCAGCAGTCTACCGGCGGGAGATACGCAGTATTTT
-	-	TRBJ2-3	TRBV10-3	CAISGGGGGSDTQYF	TGTGCCATCAGTGGTGGGGGTGGCGGTTCAGATACGCAGTATTTT
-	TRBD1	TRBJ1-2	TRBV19	CASLRTGDYGYTF	TGTGCCAGCCTTCGGACAGGGGACTATGGCTACACCTTC
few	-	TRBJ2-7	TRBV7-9	CASSLVVSAEQYF	TGTGCCAGCAGCTTAGTCGTCAGCGCCGAGCAGTACTTC